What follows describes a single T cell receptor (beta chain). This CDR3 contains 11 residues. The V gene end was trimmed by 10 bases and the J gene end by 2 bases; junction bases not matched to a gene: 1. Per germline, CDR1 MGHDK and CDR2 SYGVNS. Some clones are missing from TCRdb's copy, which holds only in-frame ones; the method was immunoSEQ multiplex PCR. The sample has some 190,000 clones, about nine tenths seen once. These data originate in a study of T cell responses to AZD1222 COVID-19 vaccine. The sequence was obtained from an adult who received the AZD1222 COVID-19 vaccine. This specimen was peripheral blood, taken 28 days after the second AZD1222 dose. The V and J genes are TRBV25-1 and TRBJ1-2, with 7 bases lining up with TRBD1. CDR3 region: CATGQNYGYTF. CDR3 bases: TGTGCCACGGGACAGAACTATGGCTACACCTTC.